This T cell receptor beta chain was captured in a study of spatial heterogeneity in lung cancer. Study-level information: The average count in raw reads for each unique TCR and UMI combination exceeded eight appearances.

Trimming removed 4 bases from V and 0 bases from J, with 10 bases in between. The CDR3 is 14 amino acids. In germline, CDR1 is DFQATT, CDR2 SNEGSKA (reference sequence). As to time point: sample taken at primary tumor resection. The authors sequenced whole RNA from tumor, nontumor lung or frozen PBMC without sorting. Just over 70 TRACERx patients with early, untreated non-small cell lung cancer donated samples. Unique molecular identifiers, one per molecule, were present on every TCR cDNA molecule. Each CDR3 protein is one row after TCRdb ran MiXCR on the 5' RACE reads. This sample has 20,000 to 25,000 distinct CDR3 sequences, with 5.5% to 7% found just once. This clonotype appeared many times.

The chain couples TRBV20-1 to TRBJ2-1; D call uncertain. The sequences come from PBMCs, collected at surgery. The receptor was derived from a male donor with early-stage non-small cell lung cancer. The CDR3 nucleotides are TGCAGTGCTAACCTTGCGGCCTCCTACAATGAGCAGTTCTTC. Its protein product is CSANLAASYNEQFF.